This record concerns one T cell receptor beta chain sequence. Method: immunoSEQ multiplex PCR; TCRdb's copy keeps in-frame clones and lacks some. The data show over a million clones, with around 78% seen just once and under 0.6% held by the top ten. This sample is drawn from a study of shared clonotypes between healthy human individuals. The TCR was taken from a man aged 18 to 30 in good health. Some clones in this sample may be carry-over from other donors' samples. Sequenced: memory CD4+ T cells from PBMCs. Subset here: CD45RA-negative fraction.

Here the CDR3 DNA reads TGCGCCAGCAGCTTGGGAGGTCAGAAAGAGACCCAGTACTTC. This sequence encodes CASSLGGQKETQYF. The chain has TRBV5-1 and TRBJ2-5; D ambiguous. V was pared by 0 bases and J by 3 bases, with 9 bases between. This CDR3 has 14 amino acids. Germline CDR1 is SGHRS and CDR2 is YFSETQ.